The next 11 T cell receptor beta chains were all read from a single sample in a study of STAT5B mutations in CD4+ large granular lymphocyte leukemia. The data were produced by immunoSEQ multiplex PCR, yet TCRdb's version contains in-frame clones alone and is incomplete. Altogether 45,000 to 55,000 clones are present, around 70% being singletons, with the ten largest covering approximately 1.4%. The sequenced material came from CD4+ T cells from blood buffy coats. These receptors came from a human donor in good health.

The chain is built from TRBV2 and TRBJ1-4; 11 nucleotides line up with TRBD1. The CDR3 is 12 residues long. V dropped 11 bases and J dropped 8; count of bases not matched to a gene: 4. CDR1 is SNHLY and CDR2 is FYNNEI in the germline V gene. The CDR3 loop is CAARDRGEKLFF. In nucleotides, the CDR3 is TGTGCCGCCCGGGACAGGGGGGAAAAACTGTTTTTT.

Remarks on this clone: One junction end does not reproduce the germline sequence, and a read error may be involved. Other nucleotide sequences in the sample specify the same CDR3. The chain combines TRBV14 with TRBJ1-6; 7 bases match TRBD1. Germline lookup yields CDR1 SGHDN and CDR2 FVKESK. This CDR3 contains 17 residues. For the CDR3, the DNA is TGTGCCAGTAGCCAACACAGGGGAGGATCCTATAATTCACCCCTCCACTTT. Encoded protein: CASSQHRGGSYNSPLHF.

This clone occurred a few times. The rearrangement joins TRBV18 to TRBJ2-2; 15 nucleotides align to TRBD2. Germline CDR1 reads KGHSH; CDR2 reads LQKENI. The V gene end was trimmed by 6 bases and the J gene end by 0 bases; junction bases not matched to a gene: 2. The CDR3 totals 17 residues. For the CDR3, the DNA is TGTGCCAGCTCCCGGACTAGCGGGGGGGCGAACACCGGGGAGCTGTTTTTT. Protein sequence: CASSRTSGGANTGELFF.

The chain links TRBV25-1 to TRBJ1-1; D perhaps matches TRBD1 (6 bases). V lost 6 bases, J lost 6 bases, and 17 bases lay in between. From germline, CDR1 is MGHDK and CDR2 SYGVNS. This CDR3 has 14 amino acids. CDR3 nucleotide sequence: TGTGCCAGCAGGCCGACAGGTATGGTCGCTGAAGCTTTCTTT. This translates into CASRPTGMVAEAFF.

The CDR3: CASSPQGSSPETQYF. The DNA for the CDR3 is TGTGCCAGCTCACCCCAGGGGTCGTCCCCAGAGACCCAGTACTTC. This chain links TRBV18 with TRBJ2-5, with a tentative D call TRBD1 (6 bases). Germline lookup yields CDR1 KGHSH and CDR2 LQKENI. CDR3 length equals 15 residues. V lost 3 bases, J lost 4 bases, and 15 bases lay in between. The full variable domain, its missing parts supplied by reference TRBV18 and TRBJ2-5, is NAGVMQNPRHLVRRRGQEARLRCSPMKGHSHVYWYRQLPEEGLKFMVYLQKENIIDESGMPKERFSAEFPKEGPSILRIQQVVRGDSAAYFCASSPQGSSPETQYFGPGTRLLVL.

The chain links TRBV7-2 to TRBJ2-7; D remains ambiguous. Deletions cut 4 bases from V and 4 bases from J, with 14 bases between. The V gene's germline CDR1 is SGHTA and CDR2 FQGNSA. The CDR3 totals 14 residues. CDR3 in DNA: TGTGCCAGCAGCTCTTCCGGGTCCTTGTACGAGCAGTACTTC. This translates into CASSSSGSLYEQYF.

This chain uses TRBV11-2 with TRBJ2-2; D perhaps matches TRBD2 (5 bases). The CDR3 contains 16 residues. Germline lookup yields CDR1 SGHAT and CDR2 FQNNGV. V was shortened by 5 bases and J by 7 bases, with 20 bases between the two germline ends. In nucleotides, the CDR3 is TGTGCCAGCAGCCAAGGGCAACTAGGATACGACGGGGAGCTGTTTTTT. Translating it yields CASSQGQLGYDGELFF. Filled out from reference TRBV11-2 and TRBJ2-2, the complete variable domain reads EAGVAQSPRYKIIEKRQSVAFWCNPISGHATLYWYQQILGQGPKLLIQFQNNGVVDDSQLPKDRFSAERLKGVDSTLKIQPAKLEDSAVYLCASSQGQLGYDGELFFGEGSRLTVL.

V usage is TRBV2 and J usage is TRBJ2-7; D tentatively fits TRBD1 or TRBD2 (7 bases each). CDR1 is SNHLY, CDR2 FYNNEI, per germline. Trimming took off 6 bases at V and 1 base at J, with 25 bases between the two ends. This CDR3 contains 18 residues. The CDR3 protein is CASRREGARGRESYEQYV. The CDR3 DNA is TGTGCCAGCAGGAGGGAGGGGGCACGGGGCAGGGAGTCCTACGAGCAGTACGTC.

The gene calls are TRBV5-4 and TRBJ2-7; TRBD1 is a possible D gene (6 bases). The V gene's germline CDR1 is SGHNT and CDR2 YYREEE (reference sequence). The CDR3 contains 15 residues. V lost 0 bases and J 2 bases, leaving 12 bases between the germline ends. CDR3 sequence reads: CASSLGGQNTYEQYF. The CDR3 DNA is TGTGCCAGCAGCTTGGGGGGGCAAAATACCTACGAGCAGTACTTC.

The chain employs TRBV4-1 and TRBJ1-5; the D is unclear. This CDR3 has 14 amino acids. V was cut by 3 bases and J by 6 bases, with 12 bases left in between. Per germline, CDR1 MGHRA and CDR2 YSYEKL. The CDR3 here is CASSHPLPGQPQHF. The CDR3 DNA reads as TGCGCCAGCAGCCACCCTTTACCGGGTCAGCCCCAGCATTTT.

The rearrangement joins TRBV18 to TRBJ1-4, with TRBD1 matching 9 bases. Germline V gives CDR1 KGHSH, CDR2 LQKENI. The CDR3 is 15 residues long. V shed 3 bases and J 7 bases; nucleotides not matched to a gene: 6. CDR3 amino acids: CASSPTGGTGEKLFF. CDR3 nucleotides: TGTGCCAGCTCACCGACAGGGGGAACGGGTGAAAAACTGTTTTTT.